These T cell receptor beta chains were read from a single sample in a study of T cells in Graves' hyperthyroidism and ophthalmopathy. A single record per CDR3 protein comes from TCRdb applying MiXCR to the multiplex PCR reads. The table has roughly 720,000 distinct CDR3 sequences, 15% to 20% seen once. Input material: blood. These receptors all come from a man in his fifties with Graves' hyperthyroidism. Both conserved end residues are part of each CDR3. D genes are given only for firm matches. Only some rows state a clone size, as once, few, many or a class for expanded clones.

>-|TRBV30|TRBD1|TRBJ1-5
TGTGCCTGGAATGGACAGGGGAACTATCAGCCCCAGCATTTT
CAWNGQGNYQPQHF
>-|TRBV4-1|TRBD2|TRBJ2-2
TGCGCCAGCAGCCAAGGGGGGCTAGCGGGATCCCCGGACGCCGGGGAGCTGTTTTTT
CASSQGGLAGSPDAGELFF
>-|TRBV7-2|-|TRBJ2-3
TGTGCAAACAAGGGGTGGACAGGCACAGATACGCAGTATTTT
CANKGWTGTDTQYF
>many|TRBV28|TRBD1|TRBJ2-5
TGTGCCAGCACCGGGACAGGGGGCTTGTTGCAAGAGACCCAGTACTTC
CASTGTGGLLQETQYF
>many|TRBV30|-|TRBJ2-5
TGTGCCTGGAGTCAATATGCACAGGAGACCCAGTACTTC
CAWSQYAQETQYF
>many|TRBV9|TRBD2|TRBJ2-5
TGTGCCAGCAGCGCCCGGACTAGCGAAGAGACCCAGTACTTC
CASSARTSEETQYF
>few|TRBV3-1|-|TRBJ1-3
TGTGCCAGCAGCCATCGTACGGGGGTGTCTGGAAACACCATATATTTT
CASSHRTGVSGNTIYF
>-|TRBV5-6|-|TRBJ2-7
TGTGCCAGCAGCTTGGTCTTTGGTGGCGGTTCCTACGAGCAGTACTTC
CASSLVFGGGSYEQYF
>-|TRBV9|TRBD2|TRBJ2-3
TGTGCCAGCAGCGTAGGAGAGGGACTAGACACAGATACGCAGTATTTT
CASSVGEGLDTDTQYF
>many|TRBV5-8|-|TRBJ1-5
TGTGCCAGCAGCTTGTCTGGGAGGGCGTTTCAGCCCCAGCATTTT
CASSLSGRAFQPQHF
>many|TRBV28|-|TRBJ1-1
TGTGCCAGCACGGCGCGGGGCGCAGTAAGAGAAACTGAAGCTTTCTTT
CASTARGAVRETEAFF
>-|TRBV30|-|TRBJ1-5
TGTGCCTGGAGTGAAGGCAGGGCTGGGAGCAATCAGCCCCAGCATTTT
CAWSEGRAGSNQPQHF
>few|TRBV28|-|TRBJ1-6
TGTGCCAGCCAGGACTATAATTCACCCCTCCACTTT
CASQDYNSPLHF
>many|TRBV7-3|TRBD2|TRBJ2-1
TGTGCCAGCAGCCAACTAGCGGGAGGGCCTAATGAGCAGTTCTTC
CASSQLAGGPNEQFF
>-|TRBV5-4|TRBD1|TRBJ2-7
TGTGCCAGCAGCCCTCTGTCGGGACAGGTGGGCGAGCAGTACTTC
CASSPLSGQVGEQYF
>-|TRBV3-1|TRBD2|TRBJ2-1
TGTGCCAGCAGCCGGACTAGCGGGAGAGGACAGTTCTTC
CASSRTSGRGQFF
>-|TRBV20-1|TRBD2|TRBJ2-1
TGCAGTGCTAGAAGACCCGCGGCGGGAGGGCCCCTACATTACAATGAGCAGTTCTTC
CSARRPAAGGPLHYNEQFF
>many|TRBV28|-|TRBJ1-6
TGTGCCAGCAGTTTCTCTCTAGGCAGAGATTCACCCCTCCACTTT
CASSFSLGRDSPLHF
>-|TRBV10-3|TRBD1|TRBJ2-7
TGTGCCATCAGCCTGACAGGGAACTACGAGCAGTACTTC
CAISLTGNYEQYF
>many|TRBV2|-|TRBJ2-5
TGTGCCAGCACTCCGACAGGCTCCCAAGAGACCCAGTACTTC
CASTPTGSQETQYF
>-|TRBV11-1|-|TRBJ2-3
TGTGCCAGCAGCTTATCGTATAGCGTGAATAGAGATACGCAGTATTTT
CASSLSYSVNRDTQYF
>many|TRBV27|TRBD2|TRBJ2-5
TGTGCCAGCAGTCCCGGGACTAGCATCCAAGAGACCCAGTACTTC
CASSPGTSIQETQYF
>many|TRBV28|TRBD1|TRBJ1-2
TGTGCCAGCAGGAGAGACAGGGTGGATGGCTACACCTTC
CASRRDRVDGYTF
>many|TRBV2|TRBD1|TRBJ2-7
TGTGCCAGCACCCGGACAGGGTCCGAGCAGTACTTC
CASTRTGSEQYF
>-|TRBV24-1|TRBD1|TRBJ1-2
TGTGCCACCAGTGGGACAGGGGCGTCCTTCGACTACACCTTC
CATSGTGASFDYTF
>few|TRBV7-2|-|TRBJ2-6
TGTGCCAGCAGCTTAAGTGCAGGGGGAGGCTCTGGGGCCAACGTCCTGACTTTC
CASSLSAGGGSGANVLTF
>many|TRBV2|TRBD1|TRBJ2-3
TGTGCCAGCAGTGCGGGACAGGGGGCAGATACGCAGTATTTT
CASSAGQGADTQYF
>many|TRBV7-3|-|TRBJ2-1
TGTGCCAGCAGCCAGGTCGGGGGCACCTACAATGAGCAGTTCTTC
CASSQVGGTYNEQFF
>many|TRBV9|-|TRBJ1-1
TGTGCCAGCAGCGTAGCTGTCGTGACCTCGGAAACTGAAGCTTTCTTT
CASSVAVVTSETEAFF
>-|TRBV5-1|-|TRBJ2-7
TGCGCCAGCAGCTGGGAAAGAGGCGAGCAGTACTTC
CASSWERGEQYF
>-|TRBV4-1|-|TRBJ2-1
TGCGCCAGCAGCCAAGAACGCAAAACCTACGAGCAGTTCTTC
CASSQERKTYEQFF
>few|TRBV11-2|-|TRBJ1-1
TGTGCCAGCAGCTTTATGAGGGCGGTTAAATTCGGCACTGAAGCTTTCTTT
CASSFMRAVKFGTEAFF
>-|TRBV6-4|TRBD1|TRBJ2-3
TGTGCCAGCAGTGACGAGTCAGGGGGTGGCTATACGCAGTATTTT
CASSDESGGGYTQYF
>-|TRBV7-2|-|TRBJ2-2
TGTGCCAGCAGCACCCAACGCGCCGGGGAGCTGTTTTTT
CASSTQRAGELFF
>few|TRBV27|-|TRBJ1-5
TGTGCCAGCAGTTTAGGCAGGGCAGCAACCCAGCATTTT
CASSLGRAATQHF